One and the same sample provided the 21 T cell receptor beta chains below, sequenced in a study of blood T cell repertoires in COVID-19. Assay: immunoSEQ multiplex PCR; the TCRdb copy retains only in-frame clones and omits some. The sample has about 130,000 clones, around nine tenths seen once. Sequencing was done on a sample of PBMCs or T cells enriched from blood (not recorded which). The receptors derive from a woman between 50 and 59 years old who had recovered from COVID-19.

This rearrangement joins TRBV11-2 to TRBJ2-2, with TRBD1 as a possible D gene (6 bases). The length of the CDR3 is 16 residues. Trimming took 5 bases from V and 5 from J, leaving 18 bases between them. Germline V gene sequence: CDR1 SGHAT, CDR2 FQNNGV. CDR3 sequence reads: CASSNYRAQKTGELFF. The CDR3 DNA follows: TGTGCCAGCAGCAACTACAGGGCCCAGAAAACCGGGGAGCTGTTTTTT.

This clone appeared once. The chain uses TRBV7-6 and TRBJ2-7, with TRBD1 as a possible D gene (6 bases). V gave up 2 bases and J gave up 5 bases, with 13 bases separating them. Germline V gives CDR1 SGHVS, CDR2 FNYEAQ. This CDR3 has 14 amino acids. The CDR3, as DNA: TGTGCCAGCAGCTTATATCCAGGGGACAACGAGCAGTACTTC. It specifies CASSLYPGDNEQYF.

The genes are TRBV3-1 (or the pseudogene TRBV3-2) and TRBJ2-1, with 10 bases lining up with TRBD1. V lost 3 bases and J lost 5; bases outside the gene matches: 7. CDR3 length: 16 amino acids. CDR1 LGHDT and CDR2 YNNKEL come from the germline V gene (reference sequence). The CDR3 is CASSQWGTGDHNEQFF. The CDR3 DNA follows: TGTGCCAGCAGCCAGTGGGGGACAGGGGACCACAATGAGCAGTTCTTC.

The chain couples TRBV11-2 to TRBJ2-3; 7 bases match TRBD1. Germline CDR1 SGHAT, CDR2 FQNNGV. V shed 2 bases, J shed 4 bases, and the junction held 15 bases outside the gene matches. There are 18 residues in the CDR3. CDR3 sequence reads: CASSLNVGTGVSPDTQYF. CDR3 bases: TGTGCCAGCAGCTTAAACGTAGGCACAGGGGTGAGCCCAGATACGCAGTATTTT.

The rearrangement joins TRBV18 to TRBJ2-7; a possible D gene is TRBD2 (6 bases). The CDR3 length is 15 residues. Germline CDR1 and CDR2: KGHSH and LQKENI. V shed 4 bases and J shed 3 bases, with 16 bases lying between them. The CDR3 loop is CASSLGGALIYEQYF. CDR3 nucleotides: TGTGCCAGCTCACTTGGAGGGGCGCTTATCTACGAGCAGTACTTC.

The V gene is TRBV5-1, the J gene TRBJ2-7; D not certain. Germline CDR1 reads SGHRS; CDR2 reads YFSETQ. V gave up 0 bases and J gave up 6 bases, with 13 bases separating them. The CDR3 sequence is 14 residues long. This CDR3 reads CASSLAAGLGEQYF. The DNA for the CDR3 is TGCGCCAGCAGCTTGGCGGCAGGATTAGGCGAGCAGTACTTC.

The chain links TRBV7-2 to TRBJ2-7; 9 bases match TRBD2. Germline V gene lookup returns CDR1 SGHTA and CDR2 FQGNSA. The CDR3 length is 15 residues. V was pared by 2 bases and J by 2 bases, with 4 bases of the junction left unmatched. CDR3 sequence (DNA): TGTGCCAGCAGCTTATTTAGCGGGGGAACCTACGAGCAGTACTTC. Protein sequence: CASSLFSGGTYEQYF.

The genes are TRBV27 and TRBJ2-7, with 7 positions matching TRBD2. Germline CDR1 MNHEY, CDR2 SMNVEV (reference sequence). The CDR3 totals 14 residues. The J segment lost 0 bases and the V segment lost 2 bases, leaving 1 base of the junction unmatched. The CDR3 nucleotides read TGTGCCAGCAGTTTAAGCGGGGACTCCTACGAGCAGTACTTC. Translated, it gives CASSLSGDSYEQYF.

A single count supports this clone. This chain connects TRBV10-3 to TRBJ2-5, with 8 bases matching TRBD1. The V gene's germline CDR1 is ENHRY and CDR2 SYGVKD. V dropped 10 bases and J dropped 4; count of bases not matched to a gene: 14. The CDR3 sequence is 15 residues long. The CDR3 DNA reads TGTGCCACCGCGGACAGGGAGAGAACAGGAGAGACCCAGTACTTC. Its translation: CATADRERTGETQYF.

The CDR3: CASSLGTSGGSQETQYF. The CDR3 region has the DNA TGTGCCAGCAGCTTAGGGACTAGCGGGGGATCCCAAGAGACCCAGTACTTC. V and J are TRBV11-3 and TRBJ2-5; 13 bases line up with TRBD2. Germline trimming cut 1 base from V and 1 base from J; bases unmatched to any gene: 3. Germline loops: CDR1 SGHNT, CDR2 YENEEA. CDR3 size: 17 residues.

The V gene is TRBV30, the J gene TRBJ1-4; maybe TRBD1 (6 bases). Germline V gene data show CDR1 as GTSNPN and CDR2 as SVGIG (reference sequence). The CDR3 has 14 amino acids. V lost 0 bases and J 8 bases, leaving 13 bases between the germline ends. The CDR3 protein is CAWSVTGGREKLFF. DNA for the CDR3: TGTGCCTGGAGTGTAACGGGGGGCCGAGAAAAACTGTTTTTT.

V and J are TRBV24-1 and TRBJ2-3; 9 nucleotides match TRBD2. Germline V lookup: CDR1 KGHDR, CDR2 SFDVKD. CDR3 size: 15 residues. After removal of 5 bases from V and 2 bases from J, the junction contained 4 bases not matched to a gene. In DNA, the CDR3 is TGTGCCACCAGTGCTAGCGGGGACAACACAGATACGCAGTATTTT. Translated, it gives CATSASGDNTDTQYF.

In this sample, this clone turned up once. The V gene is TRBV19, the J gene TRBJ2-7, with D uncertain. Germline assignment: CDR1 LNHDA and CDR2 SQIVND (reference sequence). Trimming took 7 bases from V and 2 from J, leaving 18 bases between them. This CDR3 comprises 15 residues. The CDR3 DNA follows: TGTGCCAGTACCGCGAGCTATAATGAAGCCTACGAGCAGTACTTC. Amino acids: CASTASYNEAYEQYF.

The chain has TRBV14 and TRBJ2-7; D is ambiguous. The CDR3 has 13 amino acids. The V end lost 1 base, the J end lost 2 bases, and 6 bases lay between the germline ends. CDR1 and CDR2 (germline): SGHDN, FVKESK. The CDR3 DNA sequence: TGTGCCAGCAGCCAAGCACAAGCCTACGAGCAGTACTTC. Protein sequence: CASSQAQAYEQYF. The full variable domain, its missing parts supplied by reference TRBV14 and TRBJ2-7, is EAGVTQFPSHSVIEKGQTVTLRCDPISGHDNLYWYRRVMGKEIKFLLHFVKESKQDESGMPNNRFLAERTGGTYSTLKVQPAELEDSGVYFCASSQAQAYEQYFGPGTRLTVT.

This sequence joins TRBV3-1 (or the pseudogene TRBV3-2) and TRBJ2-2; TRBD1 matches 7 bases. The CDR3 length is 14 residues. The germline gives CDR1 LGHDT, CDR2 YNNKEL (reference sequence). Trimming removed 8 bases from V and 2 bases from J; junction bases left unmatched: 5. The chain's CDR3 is CASAGTANTGELFF. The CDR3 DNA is TGTGCCAGCGCAGGGACAGCCAACACCGGGGAGCTGTTTTTT.

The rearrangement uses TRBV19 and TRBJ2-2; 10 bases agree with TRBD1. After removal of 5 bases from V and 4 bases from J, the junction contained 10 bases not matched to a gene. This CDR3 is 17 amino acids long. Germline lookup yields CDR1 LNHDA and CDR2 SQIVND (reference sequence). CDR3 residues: CASSRDRGRLSTGELFF. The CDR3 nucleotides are TGTGCCAGTAGTCGGGACAGGGGTAGGCTGAGCACCGGGGAGCTGTTTTTT.

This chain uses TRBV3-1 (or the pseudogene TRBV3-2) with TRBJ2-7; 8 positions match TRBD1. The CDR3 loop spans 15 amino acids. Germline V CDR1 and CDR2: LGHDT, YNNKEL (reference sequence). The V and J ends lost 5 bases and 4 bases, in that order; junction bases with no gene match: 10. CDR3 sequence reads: CASSYRDRSLYEQYF. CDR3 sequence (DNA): TGTGCCAGCAGCTACCGGGACAGGAGCCTTTACGAGCAGTACTTC.

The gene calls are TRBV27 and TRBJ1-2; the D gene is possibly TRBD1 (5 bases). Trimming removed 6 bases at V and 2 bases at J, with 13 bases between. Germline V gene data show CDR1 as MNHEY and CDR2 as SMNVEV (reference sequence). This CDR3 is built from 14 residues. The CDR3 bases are TGTGCCAGCAGCGCCGCTGGGGGGAACTATGGCTACACCTTC. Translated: CASSAAGGNYGYTF.

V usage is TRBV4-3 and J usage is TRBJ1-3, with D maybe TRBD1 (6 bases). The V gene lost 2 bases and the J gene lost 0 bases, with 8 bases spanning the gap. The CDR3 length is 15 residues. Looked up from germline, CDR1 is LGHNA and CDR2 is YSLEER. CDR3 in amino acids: CASSQTQGSGNTIYF. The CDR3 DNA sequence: TGCGCCAGCAGCCAAACACAGGGCTCTGGAAACACCATATATTTT.

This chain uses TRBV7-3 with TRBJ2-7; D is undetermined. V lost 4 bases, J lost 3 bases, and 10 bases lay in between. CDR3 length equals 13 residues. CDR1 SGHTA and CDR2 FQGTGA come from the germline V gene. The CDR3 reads CASSSMGSYEQYF. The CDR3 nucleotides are TGTGCCAGCAGCTCCATGGGCAGCTACGAGCAGTACTTC.

In DNA form, the CDR3 reads TGTGCCAGCAGCGTAAGTGGGCCCACCCATGAGCAGTTCTTC. It translates to CASSVSGPTHEQFF. This chain uses TRBV9 with TRBJ2-1; D uncertain. CDR1 and CDR2 from the germline V gene are SGDLS and YYNGEE. This CDR3 contains 14 residues. Trimming pared 1 base from V and 8 bases from J, leaving 13 bases between.